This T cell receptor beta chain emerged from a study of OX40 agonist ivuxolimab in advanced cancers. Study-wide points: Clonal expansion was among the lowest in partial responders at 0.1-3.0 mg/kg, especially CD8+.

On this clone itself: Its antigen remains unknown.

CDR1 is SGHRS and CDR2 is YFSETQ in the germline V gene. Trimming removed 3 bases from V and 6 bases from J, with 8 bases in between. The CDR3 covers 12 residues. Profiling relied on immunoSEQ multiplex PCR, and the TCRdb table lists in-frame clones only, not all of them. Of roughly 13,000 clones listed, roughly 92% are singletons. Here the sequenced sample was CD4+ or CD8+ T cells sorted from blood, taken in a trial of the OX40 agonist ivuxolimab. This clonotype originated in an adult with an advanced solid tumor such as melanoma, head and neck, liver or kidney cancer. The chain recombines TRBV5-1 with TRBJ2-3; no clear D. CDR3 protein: CASSSVGDTQYF. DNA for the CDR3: TGCGCCAGCAGCTCGGTGGGGGATACGCAGTATTTT. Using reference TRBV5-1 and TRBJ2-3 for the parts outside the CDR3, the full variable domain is KAGVTQTPRYLIKTRGQQVTLSCSPISGHRSVSWYQQTPGQGLQFLFEYFSETQRNKGNFPGRFSGRQFSNSRSEMNVSTLELGDSALYLCASSSVGDTQYFGPGTRLTVL.